This T cell receptor (beta chain) appears in the sequencing data of a study of regulatory T cells in long-lasting Graves disease. Study-level results: Public clonotype sharing was higher in persistent than newly diagnosed patients.

This clonotype was detected ten times or more. What it recognizes is unknown. This CDR3 spans 17 amino acids. Per the germline V gene, CDR1 is MDHEN and CDR2 is SYDVKM. V was pared by 3 bases and J by 1 base, with 8 bases of the junction left unmatched. Construction of TCR beta libraries relied on iRepertoire HTBI primers and on Arm-PCR targeting CDR3 regions. TCRdb passed the multiplex PCR reads through MiXCR, listing each CDR3 protein once. The table includes fewer than 650,000 distinct CDR3 sequences, 15% to 20% detected once. Time point described: newly diagnosed GD, antithyroid drugs for less than 3 months. The TCR library was made from RNA that had been extracted from PBMCs in TRIzol. The patients were enrolled through endocrinology in Xi'an, China. In addition, the sample was reused for a study of T cells in Graves' hyperthyroidism and ophthalmopathy. That paper states: Diagnosing involved the use of clinical symptoms, serum thyroxine and TRAb, thyroid ultrasound and orbital computed tomography.

The chain carries TRBV28 and TRBJ2-5; 10 nucleotides line up with TRBD2. The sample here was peripheral blood mononuclear cells (PBMCs), taken at new diagnosis, from a patient treated with antithyroid drugs. The TCR comes from a man between 18 and 35 years old with Graves disease. As DNA, the CDR3 is TGTGCCAGCAGTTTTGGTCTAGCGGGAGTTATCCAAGAGACCCAGTACTTC. Amino acid sequence: CASSFGLAGVIQETQYF.